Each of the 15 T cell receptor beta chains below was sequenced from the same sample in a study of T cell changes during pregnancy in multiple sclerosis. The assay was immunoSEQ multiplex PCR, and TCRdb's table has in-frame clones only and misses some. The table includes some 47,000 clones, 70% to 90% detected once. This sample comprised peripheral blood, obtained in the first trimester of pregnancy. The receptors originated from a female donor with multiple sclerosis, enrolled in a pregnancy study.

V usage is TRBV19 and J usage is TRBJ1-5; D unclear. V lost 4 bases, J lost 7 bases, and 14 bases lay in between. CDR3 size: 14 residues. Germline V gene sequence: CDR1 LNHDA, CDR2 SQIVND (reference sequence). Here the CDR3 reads CASSNREAKQPQHF. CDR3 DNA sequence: TGTGCCAGTAGTAATAGGGAGGCTAAACAGCCCCAGCATTTT.

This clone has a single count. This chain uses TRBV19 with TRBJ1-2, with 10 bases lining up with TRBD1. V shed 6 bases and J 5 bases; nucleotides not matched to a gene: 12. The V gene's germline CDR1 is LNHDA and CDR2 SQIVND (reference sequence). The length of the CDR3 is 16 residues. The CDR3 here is CASRHPWRDRGYGYTF. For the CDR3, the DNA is TGTGCCAGTAGACACCCCTGGAGGGACAGGGGATATGGCTACACCTTC. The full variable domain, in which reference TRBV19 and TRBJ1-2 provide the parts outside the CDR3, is DGGITQSPKYLFRKEGQNVTLSCEQNLNHDAMYWYRQDPGQGLRLIYYSQIVNDFQKGDIAEGYSVSREKKESFPLTVTSAQKNPTAFYLCASRHPWRDRGYGYTFGSGTRLTVV.

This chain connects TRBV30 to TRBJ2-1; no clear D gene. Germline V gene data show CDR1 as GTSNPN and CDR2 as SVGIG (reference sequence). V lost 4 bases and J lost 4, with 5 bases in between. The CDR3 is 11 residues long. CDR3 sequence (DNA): TGTGCCTGGACCCCGTACAATGAGCAGTTCTTC. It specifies CAWTPYNEQFF.

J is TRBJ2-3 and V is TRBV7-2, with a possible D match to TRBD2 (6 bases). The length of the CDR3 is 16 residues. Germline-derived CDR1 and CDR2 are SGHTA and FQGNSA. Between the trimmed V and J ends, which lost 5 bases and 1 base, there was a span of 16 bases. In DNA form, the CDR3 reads TGTGCCAGCAGCACGGGACTCTTCTCTGGCACAGATACGCAGTATTTT. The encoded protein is CASSTGLFSGTDTQYF.

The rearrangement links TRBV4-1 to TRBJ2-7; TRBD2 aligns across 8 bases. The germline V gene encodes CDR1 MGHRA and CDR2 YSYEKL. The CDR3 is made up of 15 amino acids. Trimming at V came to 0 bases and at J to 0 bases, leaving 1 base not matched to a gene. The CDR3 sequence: CASSQDRGGSYEQYF. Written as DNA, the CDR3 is TGCGCCAGCAGCCAAGATCGGGGGGGCTCCTACGAGCAGTACTTC.

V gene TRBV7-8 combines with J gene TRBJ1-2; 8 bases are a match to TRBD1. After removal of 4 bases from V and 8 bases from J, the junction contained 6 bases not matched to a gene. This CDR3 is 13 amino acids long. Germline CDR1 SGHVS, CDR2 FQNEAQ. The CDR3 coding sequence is TGTGCCAGCAGCTCGGACAGGGTTTTCGGCTACACCTTC. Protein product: CASSSDRVFGYTF. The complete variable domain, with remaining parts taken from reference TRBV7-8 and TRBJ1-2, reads GAGVSQSPRYKVAKRGQDVALRCDPISGHVSLFWYQQALGQGPEFLTYFQNEAQLDKSGLPSDRFFAERPEGSVSTLKIQRTQQEDSAVYLCASSSDRVFGYTFGSGTRLTVV.

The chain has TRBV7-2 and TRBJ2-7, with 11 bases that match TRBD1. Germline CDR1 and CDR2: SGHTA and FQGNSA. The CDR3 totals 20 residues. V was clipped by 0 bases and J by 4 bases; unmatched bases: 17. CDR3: CASSLAPGQGVLRGFYEQYF. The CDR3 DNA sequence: TGTGCCAGCAGCTTAGCCCCGGGACAGGGGGTCCTACGGGGTTTTTACGAGCAGTACTTC. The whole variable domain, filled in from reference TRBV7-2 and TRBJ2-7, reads GAGVSQSPSNKVTEKGKDVELRCDPISGHTALYWYRQSLGQGLEFLIYFQGNSAPDKSGLPSDRFSAERTGGSVSTLTIQRTQQEDSAVYLCASSLAPGQGVLRGFYEQYFGPGTRLTVT.

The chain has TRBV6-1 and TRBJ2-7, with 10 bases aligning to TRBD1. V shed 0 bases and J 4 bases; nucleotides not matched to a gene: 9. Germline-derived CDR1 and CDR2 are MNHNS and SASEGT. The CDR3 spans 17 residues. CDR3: CASSEASGQGSRYEQYF. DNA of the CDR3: TGTGCCAGCAGTGAAGCGTCGGGACAGGGGAGTCGGTACGAGCAGTACTTC.

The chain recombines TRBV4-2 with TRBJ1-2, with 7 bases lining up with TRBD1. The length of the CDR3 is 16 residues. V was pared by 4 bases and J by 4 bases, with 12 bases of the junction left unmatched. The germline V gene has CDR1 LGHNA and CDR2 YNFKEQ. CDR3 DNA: TGTGCCAGCAGCCGTGCTAACCGGGACAGAGGCTATGGCTACACCTTC. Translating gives CASSRANRDRGYGYTF.

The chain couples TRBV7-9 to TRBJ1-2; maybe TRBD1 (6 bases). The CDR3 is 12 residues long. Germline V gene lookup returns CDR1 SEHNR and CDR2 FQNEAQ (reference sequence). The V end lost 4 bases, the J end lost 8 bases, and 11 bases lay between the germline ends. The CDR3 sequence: CASSSYRVGYTF. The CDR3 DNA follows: TGTGCCAGCAGCTCGTACAGGGTCGGCTACACCTTC.

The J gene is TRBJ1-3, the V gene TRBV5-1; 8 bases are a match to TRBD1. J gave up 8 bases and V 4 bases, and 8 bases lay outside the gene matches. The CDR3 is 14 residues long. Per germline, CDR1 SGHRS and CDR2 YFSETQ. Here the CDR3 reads CASSPGTGGDTIYF. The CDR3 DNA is TGCGCCAGCAGCCCCGGGACAGGCGGGGACACCATATATTTT.

CDR3 amino acids: CASSLSDRGYQETQYF. CDR3 DNA: TGTGCCAGCAGCTTATCAGACAGGGGGTACCAAGAGACCCAGTACTTC. The chain recombines TRBV7-2 with TRBJ2-5, with 9 bases aligning to TRBD1. Germline CDR1 reads SGHTA; CDR2 reads FQGNSA. The V segment lost 2 bases and the J segment 0 bases; nucleotides outside the gene matches: 4. CDR3 length: 16 amino acids.

This CDR3 is CASTVQGSVTEAFF. DNA of the CDR3: TGTGCCAGCACCGTACAGGGGAGTGTCACTGAAGCTTTCTTT. The J gene is TRBJ1-1, the V gene TRBV28; 7 nucleotides align to TRBD1. Germline assignment: CDR1 MDHEN and CDR2 SYDVKM. J was trimmed by 4 bases and V by 7 bases; bases with no gene match: 9. The CDR3 has 14 amino acids.

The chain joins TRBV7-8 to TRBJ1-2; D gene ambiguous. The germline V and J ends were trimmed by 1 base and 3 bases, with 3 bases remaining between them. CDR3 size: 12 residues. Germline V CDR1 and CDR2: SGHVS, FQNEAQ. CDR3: CASSLGDYGYTF. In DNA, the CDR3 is TGTGCCAGCAGCTTAGGCGACTATGGCTACACCTTC.

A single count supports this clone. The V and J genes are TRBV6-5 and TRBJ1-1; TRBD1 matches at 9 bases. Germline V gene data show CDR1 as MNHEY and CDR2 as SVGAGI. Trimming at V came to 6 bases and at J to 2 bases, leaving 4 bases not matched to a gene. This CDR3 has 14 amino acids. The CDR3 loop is CASSTDRGNTEAFF. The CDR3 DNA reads TGTGCCAGCAGCACGGACAGGGGCAACACTGAAGCTTTCTTT.